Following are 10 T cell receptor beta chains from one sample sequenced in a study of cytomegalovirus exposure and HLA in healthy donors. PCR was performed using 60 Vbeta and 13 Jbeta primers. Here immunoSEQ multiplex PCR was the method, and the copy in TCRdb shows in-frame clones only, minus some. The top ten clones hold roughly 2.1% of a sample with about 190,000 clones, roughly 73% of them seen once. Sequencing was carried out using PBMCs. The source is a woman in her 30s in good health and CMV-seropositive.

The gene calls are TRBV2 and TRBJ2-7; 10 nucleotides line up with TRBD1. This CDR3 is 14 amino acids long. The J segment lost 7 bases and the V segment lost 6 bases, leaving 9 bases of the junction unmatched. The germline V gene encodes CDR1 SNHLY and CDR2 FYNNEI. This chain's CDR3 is CASSKTGGVGEQYF. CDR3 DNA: TGTGCCAGCAGCAAGACAGGGGGCGTGGGTGAGCAGTACTTC. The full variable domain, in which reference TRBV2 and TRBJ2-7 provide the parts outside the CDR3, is EPEVTQTPSHQVTQMGQEVILRCVPISNHLYFYWYRQILGQKVEFLVSFYNNEISEKSEIFDDQFSVERPDGSNFTLKIRSTKLEDSAMYFCASSKTGGVGEQYFGPGTRLTVT.

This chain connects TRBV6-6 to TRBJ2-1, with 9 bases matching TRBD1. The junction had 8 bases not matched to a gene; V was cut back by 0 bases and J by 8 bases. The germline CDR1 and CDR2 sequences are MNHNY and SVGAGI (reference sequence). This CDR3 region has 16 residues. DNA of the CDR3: TGTGCCAGCAGTTACTCGATTGGGACAGGGAGGGATGAGCAGTTCTTC. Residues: CASSYSIGTGRDEQFF.

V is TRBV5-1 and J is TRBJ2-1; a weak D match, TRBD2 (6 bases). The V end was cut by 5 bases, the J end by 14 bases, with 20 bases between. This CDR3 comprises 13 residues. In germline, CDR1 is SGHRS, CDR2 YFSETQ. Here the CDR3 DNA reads TGCGCCAGCAGGTGGGGTCGGACGGAGGGTGAGTTCTTC. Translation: CASRWGRTEGEFF.

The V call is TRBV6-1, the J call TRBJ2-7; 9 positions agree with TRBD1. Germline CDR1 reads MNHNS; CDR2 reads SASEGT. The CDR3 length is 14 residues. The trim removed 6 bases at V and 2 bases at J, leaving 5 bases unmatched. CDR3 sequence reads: CASRMGQGAYEQYF. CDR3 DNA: TGTGCCAGCAGAATGGGACAGGGAGCCTACGAGCAGTACTTC.

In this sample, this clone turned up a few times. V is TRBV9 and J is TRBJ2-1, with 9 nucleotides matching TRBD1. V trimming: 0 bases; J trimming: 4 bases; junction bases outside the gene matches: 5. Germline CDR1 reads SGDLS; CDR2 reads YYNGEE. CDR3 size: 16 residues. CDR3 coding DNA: TGTGCCAGCAGCGTAGGTGGGACAGGGTCATACAATGAGCAGTTCTTC. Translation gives CASSVGGTGSYNEQFF.

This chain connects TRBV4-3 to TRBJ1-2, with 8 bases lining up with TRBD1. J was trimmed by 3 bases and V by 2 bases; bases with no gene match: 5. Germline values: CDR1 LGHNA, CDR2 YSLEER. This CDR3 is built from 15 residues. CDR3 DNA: TGCGCCAGCAGCCAAATCTCGACAGGGGACTATGGCTACACCTTC. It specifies CASSQISTGDYGYTF.

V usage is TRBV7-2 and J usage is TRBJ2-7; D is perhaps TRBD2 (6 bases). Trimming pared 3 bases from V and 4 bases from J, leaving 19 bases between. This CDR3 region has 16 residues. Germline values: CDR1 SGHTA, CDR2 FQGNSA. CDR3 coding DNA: TGTGCCAGCAGCTTCCCCAGCGGGCCTGTACCTTACGAGCAGTACTTC. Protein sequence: CASSFPSGPVPYEQYF. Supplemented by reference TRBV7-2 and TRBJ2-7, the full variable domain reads GAGVSQSPSNKVTEKGKDVELRCDPISGHTALYWYRQSLGQGLEFLIYFQGNSAPDKSGLPSDRFSAERTGGSVSTLTIQRTQQEDSAVYLCASSFPSGPVPYEQYFGPGTRLTVT.

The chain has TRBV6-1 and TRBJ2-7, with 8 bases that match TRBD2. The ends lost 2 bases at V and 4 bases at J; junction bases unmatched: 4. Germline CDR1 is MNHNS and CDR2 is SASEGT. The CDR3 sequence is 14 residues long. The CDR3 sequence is CASSESSSGYEQYF. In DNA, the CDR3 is TGTGCCAGCAGTGAATCTTCTAGCGGGTACGAGCAGTACTTC.

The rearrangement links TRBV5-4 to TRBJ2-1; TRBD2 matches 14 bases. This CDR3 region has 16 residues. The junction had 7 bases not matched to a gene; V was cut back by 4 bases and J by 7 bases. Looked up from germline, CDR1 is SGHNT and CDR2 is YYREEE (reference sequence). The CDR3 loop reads CASSKGTSGSINEQFF. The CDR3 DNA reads TGTGCCAGCAGCAAAGGGACTAGCGGGAGTATTAATGAGCAGTTCTTC.

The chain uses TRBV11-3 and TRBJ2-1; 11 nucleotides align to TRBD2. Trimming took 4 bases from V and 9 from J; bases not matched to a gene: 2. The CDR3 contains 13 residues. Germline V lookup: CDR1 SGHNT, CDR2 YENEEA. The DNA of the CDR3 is TGTGCCAGCAGCTCGGGACTAGCGGTTGAGCAGTTCTTC. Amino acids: CASSSGLAVEQFF.